This TCR beta chain was retrieved from a study of OX40 agonist ivuxolimab in advanced cancers. The table came from immunoSEQ multiplex PCR; TCRdb's copy has only in-frame clones and leaves some out. The repertoire holds fewer than 35,000 clones, with 74% as singletons. The CDR3 extends over 12 amino acids. Looked up from germline, CDR1 is KGHSH and CDR2 is LQKENI. The V and J ends lost 3 bases and 7 bases respectively, with 9 bases between them. Remarks on this clone: Antigen: not known.

Study results and caveats: The work left the antigen specificity of expanded peripheral T cells undetermined.

The chain joins TRBV18 to TRBJ1-1; D call uncertain. The sequence was collected from an adult with an advanced solid tumor such as melanoma, head and neck, liver or kidney cancer. The material sequenced was CD4+ or CD8+ T cells sorted from blood, taken in a trial of the OX40 agonist ivuxolimab. DNA for the CDR3: TGTGCCAGCTCACCGGGGAGGCTTGAAGCTTTCTTT. Translation gives CASSPGRLEAFF.